This T cell receptor (beta chain) comes out of a study of persistence of HIV-infected CD4 T cells. Across the whole study: Isolated cells were CMV- and HIV-1 Gag-responding CD4+ T cells. Multiple blood draws of up to about 180 mL, except a couple of donors with single leukapheresis. Overall study results and limits: CMV- and Gag-responding cells had lower TCRbeta richness than CD3/CD28-responding cells.

Details on this clone: What it recognizes is unknown.

This was the immunoSEQ version 4 assay in survey mode. Produced via immunoSEQ multiplex PCR; TCRdb's table is partial and in-frame only. The sample has approximately 30,000 clones, roughly 78% seen once; the top ten hold 4% to 5%. Lysates of CMV-infected fibroblasts at approximately 9.6 ug/mL stimulated these cells. Sorted nonresponding memory CD4+ T cells were CD40L-negative, CD69-negative, CD45RO-high. PBMCs were depleted of CD8+ T cells before stimulation. The CDR3 length is 14 residues. V lost 5 bases and J lost 4; bases outside the gene matches: 5. Germline CDR1 MNHEY, CDR2 SMNVEV (reference sequence).

The source material was CD4+ T cells sorted from PBMCs after roughly 18-hour stimulation, sampled from a patient who received antiretroviral therapy. This chain uses TRBV27 with TRBJ1-5; 7 bases line up with TRBD1. The source of this sequence is an adult man with HIV who was CMV-seropositive. The CDR3 loop reads CASSPQGQNQPQHF. CDR3 in DNA: TGTGCCAGCAGTCCGCAGGGACAGAATCAGCCCCAGCATTTT.